A single sample gave rise to the 17 T cell receptor beta chains below, sequenced in a study of blood T cells in healthy people across ages. A second PCR, run for roughly 7 to 11 cycles, used a sample-barcoded 5' primer plus a J-beta primer mix. TCRdb itself ran the 5' RACE reads through MiXCR, one entry per CDR3 protein. The repertoire includes 980,000 or so distinct CDR3 sequences, 40% to 60% of them detected once, and over 10% sits in the top ten. Source material: blood. The receptors were gathered from a young man in good health.

The chain combines TRBV5-1 with TRBJ1-4; D call uncertain. Looked up from germline, CDR1 is SGHRS and CDR2 is YFSETQ. V lost 0 bases, J lost 0 bases, and 9 bases lay in between. The CDR3 consists of 16 residues. CDR3 nucleotides: TGCGCCAGCAGCTTGGGAGGTCTGTCAACTAATGAAAAACTGTTTTTT. This translates into CASSLGGLSTNEKLFF.

In this sample, this clonotype turned up once. The chain links TRBV30 to TRBJ1-6; D uncertain. CDR3 length: 13 amino acids. Germline CDR1 GTSNPN, CDR2 SVGIG (reference sequence). The V gene lost 0 bases and the J gene lost 6 bases, with 6 bases spanning the gap. Here the CDR3 reads CAWSVRGNSPLHF. The CDR3 DNA sequence: TGTGCCTGGAGTGTCCGAGGTAATTCACCCCTCCACTTT.

The chain couples TRBV5-6 to TRBJ2-4, with a possible D match to TRBD1 (6 bases). The end of the DNA aligns better with TRBJ2-7, so the J call may be wrong. This CDR3 is built from 14 residues. Germline V gene lookup returns CDR1 SGHDT and CDR2 YYEEEE. For the CDR3, the DNA is TGTGCCAGCAGCCGGACAGTGGTGACCTACGAGCAGTACTTC. It codes for CASSRTVVTYEQYF.

The V call is TRBV5-6, the J call TRBJ2-7, with TRBD2 matching over 9 bases. The V gene's germline CDR1 is SGHDT and CDR2 YYEEEE. The CDR3 loop spans 15 amino acids. Trimming took 3 bases from V and 3 from J; bases not matched to a gene: 7. CDR3 nucleotide sequence: TGTGCCAGCAGCTCTGCAAGCGGGGGGAACTACGAGCAGTACTTC. It specifies CASSSASGGNYEQYF.

The chain combines TRBV6-1 with TRBJ1-5; D gene uncertain. In germline, CDR1 is MNHNS, CDR2 SASEGT. Between the trimmed V and J ends, which lost 3 bases and 4 bases, there was a span of 10 bases. The CDR3 sequence is 14 residues long. The CDR3 DNA is TGTGCCAGCAGTGACTGGTTGCAGAATCAGCCCCAGCATTTT. This gives the protein CASSDWLQNQPQHF.

V gene TRBV4-3 combines with J gene TRBJ2-1, with TRBD1 identical over 9 bases. The J call may be mistaken, given a closer DNA end match to TRBJ2-7. Germline loops: CDR1 LGHNA, CDR2 YSLEER. The CDR3 is 16 residues long. The CDR3 region has the DNA TGCGCCAGCAGCCAGGCCGGGACAGGGATCTACAATGAGCAGTACTTC. This codes for CASSQAGTGIYNEQYF.

This clonotype has a count of ten or more. This rearrangement joins TRBV4-1 to TRBJ1-1; D is undetermined. CDR1 and CDR2 (germline): MGHRA, YSYEKL. This CDR3 spans 13 amino acids. V was shortened by 0 bases and J by 5 bases, with 7 bases between the two germline ends. CDR3 residues: CASSQDGWTEAFF. In DNA form, the CDR3 reads TGCGCCAGCAGCCAAGATGGTTGGACTGAAGCTTTCTTT.

The chain employs TRBV3-1 and TRBJ2-1; D not resolved. The germline gives CDR1 LGHDT, CDR2 YNNKEL (reference sequence). Deletions cut 1 base from V and 10 bases from J, with 14 bases between. The CDR3 consists of 14 residues. In nucleotides, the CDR3 is TGTGCCAGCAGCCAAGGGACCCTAGTGGGGGAGCAGTTCTTC. It is translated as CASSQGTLVGEQFF.

J is TRBJ2-3 and V is TRBV3-1; the D gene is possibly TRBD2 (5 bases). Trimming removed 0 bases at V and 4 bases at J, with 14 bases between. Per germline, CDR1 LGHDT and CDR2 YNNKEL (reference sequence). CDR3 length: 16 amino acids. The CDR3 DNA reads as TGTGCCAGCAGCCAAGAGGGCAGCGGAAGGGCAGATACGCAGTATTTT. It is translated as CASSQEGSGRADTQYF.

The CDR3 DNA reads TGTGCCAGCGCCACCCCTCGGACTAGCGGGAACTCCTACAATGAGCAGTTCTTC. Its protein is CASATPRTSGNSYNEQFF. The chain couples TRBV6-2 or TRBV6-3 to TRBJ2-1; 12 bases map to TRBD2. The J segment lost 0 bases and the V segment lost 8 bases, leaving 11 bases of the junction unmatched. Germline CDR1 MNHEY, CDR2 SVGEGT. This CDR3 is built from 18 residues.

The chain recombines TRBV3-1 with TRBJ1-5; 8 bases match TRBD1. V dropped 8 bases and J dropped 5; count of bases not matched to a gene: 5. Germline loops: CDR1 LGHDT, CDR2 YNNKEL (reference sequence). The CDR3 sequence is 13 residues long. The CDR3 DNA sequence: TGTGCCAGCTCAGGGGGCGGACATCAGCCCCAGCATTTT. Protein sequence: CASSGGGHQPQHF.

Many counts were recorded for this clonotype. The CDR3 DNA is TGTGCCAGCAGTGAGTTTATAGGGGGGACAGTACTGTACGAGCAGTACTTC. It encodes CASSEFIGGTVLYEQYF. The chain is built from TRBV2 and TRBJ2-7, with a possible D match to TRBD1 (7 bases). The CDR3 length is 17 residues. V was pared by 3 bases and J by 4 bases, with 22 bases between. Germline assignment: CDR1 SNHLY and CDR2 FYNNEI.

This sequence joins TRBV28 and TRBJ2-1, with TRBD1 identical over 9 bases. Germline lookup yields CDR1 MDHEN and CDR2 SYDVKM. The trim removed 5 bases at V and 5 bases at J, leaving 7 bases unmatched. The CDR3 extends over 15 amino acids. CDR3 DNA: TGTGCCAGCAGTACGGCCGGGACAGGGCACAATGAGCAGTTCTTC. It codes for CASSTAGTGHNEQFF.

The chain recombines TRBV9 with TRBJ2-5; 10 bases fit TRBD1. TRBJ2-7 matches the DNA end more closely, so the J call is doubtful. The CDR3 length is 16 residues. Looked up from germline, CDR1 is SGDLS and CDR2 is YYNGEE. CDR3 region: CASSAGMGQGQYEQYF. In DNA, the CDR3 is TGTGCCAGCAGCGCGGGGATGGGACAGGGGCAATACGAGCAGTACTTC.

The J gene is TRBJ2-7, the V gene TRBV21-1; whether TRBD2, the table's D call, matches the DNA was not checked. TRBV21-1 is listed as a pseudogene. This CDR3 is 17 amino acids long. CDR3 protein: CASNKEGPAGGNYEQYF. The DNA for the CDR3 is TGTGCCAGCAACAAAGAGGGCCCGGCCGGAGGGAACTACGAGCAGTACTTC.

The chain has TRBV3-1 and TRBJ2-5; 8 bases align to TRBD1. The CDR3 consists of 15 residues. Germline V lookup: CDR1 LGHDT, CDR2 YNNKEL (reference sequence). With 4 bases clipped from V and 2 bases from J, the junction kept 6 bases outside the gene matches. The CDR3 region is CASSRRTGTQETQYF. The CDR3 coding sequence is TGTGCCAGCAGCCGTCGGACAGGGACACAAGAGACCCAGTACTTC.

The V call is TRBV5-6, the J call TRBJ2-3, with 9 nucleotides matching TRBD1. This CDR3 spans 16 amino acids. Germline CDR1 and CDR2: SGHDT and YYEEEE. The V gene end was trimmed by 8 bases and the J gene end by 5 bases; junction bases not matched to a gene: 15. The CDR3 bases are TGTGCCAGTCGGGATTTGGGACAGGGTGAAGGAGATACGCAGTATTTT. Amino acids: CASRDLGQGEGDTQYF.